This T cell receptor beta chain appears in the sequencing data of a study of cytomegalovirus exposure and HLA in healthy donors. Points from the study as a whole: Rarity marked most TCR sequences, yet some public TCRs occurred in many donors.

Some clones are missing from TCRdb's copy, which holds only in-frame ones; the method was immunoSEQ multiplex PCR. This table has more than 300,000 clones, 86% appearing once. With regard to this clone: The antigen is undetermined.

The source material was PBMCs. This sequence originates from a woman between 18 and 29 years old in good health and CMV-seronegative.

In DNA form, the CDR3 reads TGTGCCAGCAGCCTAAGTCTAGGCGAGCAGTACTTC. Protein: CASSLSLGEQYF. V gene TRBV7-8 combines with J gene TRBJ2-7; D is undetermined. The CDR3 contains 12 residues. Trimming took 5 bases from V and 6 from J, leaving 11 bases between them. Per the germline V gene, CDR1 is SGHVS and CDR2 is FQNEAQ.